Listed below are T cell receptor beta chains from one sample, sequenced in a study of T cell repertoires in cytomegalovirus infection. MiXCR was run by TCRdb on the reads, yielding one entry per CDR3 protein. The top ten clones hold approximately 13% of a sample with about 830,000 distinct CDR3 sequences, 32% of them seen once. Antigen specificity for these receptors is unknown. The starting material was cultured CD8+ T cells from PBMCs, obtained from culture after CMV antigen stimulation. Every receptor here comes from a human donor in good health (CMV status not recorded). Some clones in this sample may be carry-over from other donors' samples. Each CDR3 is given with its conserved first and last residue. Each record gives: CDR3 DNA, CDR3 protein, D gene, J gene, clone size, V gene. A D gene is named only where the DNA matches it firmly. Rows may omit the clone size; those that give it use once, few, many or a size class.

TGCAGCGTTGAAGATCGAGGAGGGACAGGGGGCCTCTCTGGGGCCAACGTCCTGACTTTC,CSVEDRGGTGGLSGANVLTF,TRBD1,TRBJ2-6,few,TRBV29-1
TGTGCCACCTCGGGCGGACAGGGGGCCTATGGCTACACCTTC,CATSGGQGAYGYTF,TRBD1,TRBJ1-2,-,TRBV12-3/TRBV12-4
TGTGCCAGCAGACAGATAGAATACTCGGGGACTGAAGCTTTCTTT,CASRQIEYSGTEAFF,-,TRBJ1-1,few,TRBV27
TGTGCCACGAGACCGGGACCCCTCCTCGATCTCACAGATACGCAGTATTTT,CATRPGPLLDLTDTQYF,-,TRBJ2-3,few,TRBV6-2/TRBV6-3
TGTGCCAGCAGCCTGCGACAGGGTGAAAATTCACCCCTCCACTTT,CASSLRQGENSPLHF,TRBD1,TRBJ1-6,few,TRBV5-5
TGTGCCAGTAGTATCGCGAGTAATCAGCCCCAGCATTTT,CASSIASNQPQHF,-,TRBJ1-5,many,TRBV19
TGTGCCAGCAGTTCGACAGCGTCTGAAGCTTTCTTT,CASSSTASEAFF,-,TRBJ1-1,few,TRBV6-2/TRBV6-3
TGCAGTGCTGGCTGGGGACGGAACGAGCAGTACTTC,CSAGWGRNEQYF,-,TRBJ2-7,-,TRBV20-1
TGTGCTAGTGGTTTGCGGACGACAGGGCTCGACGAGCAGTACTTC,CASGLRTTGLDEQYF,TRBD1,TRBJ2-7,-,TRBV12-5
TGTGCCAGCAGTTTAGTCGGGACAGGGGGCGTTGTCACTGAAGCTTTCTTT,CASSLVGTGGVVTEAFF,TRBD1,TRBJ1-1,few,TRBV27
TGCAGTGCTAGTCCAGACTATTACACCGGGGAGCTGTTTTTT,CSASPDYYTGELFF,-,TRBJ2-2,few,TRBV20-1
TGTGCCAGCAGCTTAGAAAGTTTTCTTGTGACAGGGGTGGGTGGCTACACCTTC,CASSLESFLVTGVGGYTF,TRBD1,TRBJ1-2,few,TRBV7-8
TGTGCCAGCAGTCCAAGACAGCTTTTTAACTATGGCTACACCTTC,CASSPRQLFNYGYTF,-,TRBJ1-2,-,TRBV7-4
TGTGCCAGCAGCTTAGGGCAGAGCACTGAAGCTTTCTTT,CASSLGQSTEAFF,-,TRBJ1-1,many,TRBV7-6
TGTGCCAGCAGTTTTAGTGGATCCTACGAGCAGTACTTC,CASSFSGSYEQYF,-,TRBJ2-7,many,TRBV7-2
TGTGCCAGCAGCCCAGGACAGGGGATGGTTTTT,CASSPGQGMVF,TRBD1,TRBJ1-5,-,TRBV4-2
TGTGCCAGCAGTTACTTCTGGGACACCTCCTACGAGCAGTACTTC,CASSYFWDTSYEQYF,-,TRBJ2-7,-,TRBV6-2/TRBV6-3
TGTGCCAGCCCCGGGACAGACTATGGCTACACCTTC,CASPGTDYGYTF,TRBD1,TRBJ1-2,few,TRBV2
TGTGCCAGCAGTGAGAGTATCAGGGGCGACTATGGCTACACCTTC,CASSESIRGDYGYTF,-,TRBJ1-2,-,TRBV6-1
TGCGCCAGCAGCTTAGGATTAGGAGCGGGGGGGCCGACGGAGACCCAGTACTTC,CASSLGLGAGGPTETQYF,TRBD2,TRBJ2-5,-,TRBV11-1
TGTGCCAGCAGCCGCCTTCTAGGGGACCCCATATTTGGCTACACCTTC,CASSRLLGDPIFGYTF,-,TRBJ1-2,-,TRBV7-9
TGCGCCAGCAGCCAAGAAGATCGAAGGGGCTATGGCTACACCTTC,CASSQEDRRGYGYTF,-,TRBJ1-2,few,TRBV4-1
TGTGCCAGCGGCCAGTTCCTACAGGGCTCCGTCAGTAATTCACCCCTCCACTTT,CASGQFLQGSVSNSPLHF,-,TRBJ1-6,-,TRBV5-4
TGTGCCAGCAGCCAAGGCCCAGGGATAGGGGAGGGCTACACCTTC,CASSQGPGIGEGYTF,-,TRBJ1-2,-,TRBV4-2
TGTGCCACCAGCAGAGAGAGGACAGGGGGCACCTGGGGAAAACTGTTTTTT,CATSRERTGGTWGKLFF,TRBD1,TRBJ1-4,-,TRBV15
TGTGCCAGCAGGATTCAAGGGGCACCAAACACCGGGGAGCTGTTTTTT,CASRIQGAPNTGELFF,-,TRBJ2-2,few,TRBV28
TGTGCCAGCAGCCAAGGCGGTAGCGGAGAGACCCAGTACTTC,CASSQGGSGETQYF,-,TRBJ2-5,few,TRBV4-2
TGTGCCAGCAGCCACCCTCCCGGACTAGCGGCCTACAATGAGCAGTTCTTC,CASSHPPGLAAYNEQFF,TRBD2,TRBJ2-1,-,TRBV3-1
TGTGCCAGTAGTATTTCAGGGGACGGGCAGCCCCAGCATTTT,CASSISGDGQPQHF,-,TRBJ1-5,few,TRBV19
TGTGCCAGCAGCCGGGGGGAGGAGCAGTTCTTC,CASSRGEEQFF,TRBD2,TRBJ2-1,-,TRBV7-9